These T cell receptor beta chains were read from a single sample in a study of patients and donors after allogeneic stem cell transplantation. TCRdb processed the RT-PCR reads anew with MiXCR; each CDR3 protein has one entry. In the table there are under 35,000 distinct CDR3 sequences, 35% to 40% of which are singletons. Source material: blood, either unsorted or a sorted T cell fraction (not recorded which). Every receptor here comes from a human donor who was either an allogeneic HSCT recipient or a stem cell or donor lymphocyte infusion donor (not recorded which). It is not recorded whose cells these are; they may come from a transplant donor. The CDR3 runs from the conserved cysteine through the conserved F or W. The order of the fields is V gene, J gene, clone size, D gene, CDR3 protein, CDR3 DNA. The D gene is left open where the match is weak. Rows give clone size only sometimes, using once, few, many, or a class for an expanded clone.

TRBV6-5,TRBJ2-3,NA,TRBD2,CASSPLSGMTDTQYF,TGTGCCAGCAGTCCTCTTAGCGGGATGACAGATACGCAGTATTTT
TRBV20-1,TRBJ2-2,many,NA,CSASQLNTGELFF,TGCAGTGCTAGTCAGCTGAACACCGGGGAGCTGTTTTTT
TRBV5-1,TRBJ1-1,NA,NA,CASSQIEQGGTEAFF,TGCGCCAGCAGCCAAATAGAGCAGGGAGGGACTGAAGCTTTCTTT
TRBV9,TRBJ2-6,NA,NA,CASSLRQVQTGANVLTF,TGTGCCAGCAGCCTCCGACAGGTTCAGACTGGGGCCAACGTCCTGACTTTC
TRBV30,TRBJ1-6,once,NA,CAWSAHYNSPLPF,TGTGCCTGGAGCGCCCACTATAATTCACCCCTCCCCTTT
TRBV24-1,TRBJ1-1,NA,NA,CATSEEGLGNTEAFF,TGTGCCACCAGTGAGGAGGGGTTGGGGAACACTGAAGCTTTCTTT
TRBV28,TRBJ2-3,few,NA,CASQRGALTDTQYF,TGTGCCAGCCAACGAGGAGCTCTTACAGATACGCAGTATTTT
TRBV5-1,TRBJ2-2,few,NA,CASSLDHVTGELFF,TGCGCCAGCAGCTTGGATCACGTCACCGGGGAGCTGTTTTTT
TRBV7-2,TRBJ1-2,NA,TRBD1,CASSTGTGALTFTYGYTF,TGTGCCAGCAGCACGGGGACAGGGGCCCTAACCTTTACCTATGGCTACACCTTC
TRBV7-2,TRBJ2-1,NA,TRBD1,CASSPRQGYNEQFF,TGTGCCAGCAGCCCCCGACAGGGGTACAATGAGCAGTTCTTC
TRBV7-9,TRBJ1-1,NA,NA,CASTLGMGVPEAFF,TGTGCCAGCACCTTAGGTATGGGGGTCCCTGAAGCTTTCTTT
TRBV10-3,TRBJ2-3,NA,TRBD2,CAISPWERERGDTQYF,TGTGCCATCAGTCCCTGGGAGCGGGAACGAGGAGATACGCAGTATTTT
TRBV5-1,TRBJ2-6,once,TRBD1,CASSLLDRGRTGANVLTF,TGCGCCAGCAGCTTGTTGGACAGGGGGCGAACTGGGGCCAACGTCCTGACTTTC
TRBV4-3,TRBJ1-3,NA,NA,CASSQDLGLSGNTIYF,TGCGCCAGCAGCCAAGATCTAGGACTCTCTGGAAACACCATATATTTT
TRBV6-5,TRBJ1-2,few,NA,CASSYSIGGRYDYGYTF,TGTGCCAGCAGTTACTCGATAGGGGGGCGTTACGACTATGGCTACACCTTC
TRBV12-3/TRBV12-4,TRBJ2-3,NA,NA,CASSWWDWTDQNTDTQYF,TGTGCCAGCAGTTGGTGGGACTGGACCGACCAAAACACAGATACGCAGTATTTT
TRBV7-7,TRBJ2-5,NA,NA,CASSLGSGGETQYF,TGTGCCAGCAGCTTAGGGTCGGGTGGGGAGACCCAGTACTTC
TRBV6-5,TRBJ2-2,few,TRBD2,CASGRLAGVFGGELFF,TGTGCCAGCGGGAGGCTAGCGGGAGTTTTTGGGGGGGAGCTGTTTTTT
TRBV20-1,TRBJ1-1,NA,NA,CSARGVESTEAFF,TGCAGTGCACGGGGGGTAGAAAGCACTGAAGCTTTCTTT
TRBV12-3/TRBV12-4,TRBJ1-1,NA,TRBD1,CASSYDPQTGGRTEAFF,TGTGCCAGCAGCTACGACCCACAGACAGGGGGTCGCACTGAAGCTTTCTTT
TRBV7-2,TRBJ2-6,NA,NA,CASSLEASGANVLTF,TGTGCCAGCAGCTTAGAGGCCTCTGGGGCCAACGTCCTGACTTTC
TRBV7-9,TRBJ2-5,NA,NA,CASSSGTTTKETQYF,TGTGCCAGCAGTTCCGGGACAACTACCAAAGAGACCCAGTACTTC
TRBV12-3/TRBV12-4,TRBJ1-1,many,NA,CASNTVLNTEAFF,TGTGCCAGCAACACAGTCTTGAACACTGAAGCTTTCTTT
TRBV5-1,TRBJ1-5,NA,TRBD1,CASSSTGGRSPQHF,TGCGCCAGCAGCTCGACAGGGGGTAGATCGCCCCAGCATTTT